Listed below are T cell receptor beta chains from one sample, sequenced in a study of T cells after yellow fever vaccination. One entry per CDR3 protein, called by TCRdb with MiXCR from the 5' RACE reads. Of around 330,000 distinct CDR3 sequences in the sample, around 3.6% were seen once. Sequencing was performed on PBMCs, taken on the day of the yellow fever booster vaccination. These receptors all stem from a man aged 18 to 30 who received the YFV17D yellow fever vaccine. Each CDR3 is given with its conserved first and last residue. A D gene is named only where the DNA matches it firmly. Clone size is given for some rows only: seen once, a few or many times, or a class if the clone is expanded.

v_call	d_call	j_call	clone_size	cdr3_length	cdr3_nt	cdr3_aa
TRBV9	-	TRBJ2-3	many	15	TGTGCCAGCAGCGTTAGGGGATTTAGGGCAGATACGCAGTATTTT	CASSVRGFRADTQYF
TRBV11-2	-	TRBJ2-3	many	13	TGTGCCAGCAGCTTCTTCGCGACAGATACGCAGTATTTT	CASSFFATDTQYF
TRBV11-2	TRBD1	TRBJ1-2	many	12	TGTGCCAGCAGCGCGGGACAGGGTGGCTACACCTTC	CASSAGQGGYTF
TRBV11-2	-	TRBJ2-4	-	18	TGTGCCAGCAGCCCCCCCGGGTCCGCCAAGCTAGCCAAAAACATTCAGTACTTC	CASSPPGSAKLAKNIQYF
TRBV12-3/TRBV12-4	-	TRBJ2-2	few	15	TGTGCCAGCCCCCGCCCCGGGCCGAACACCGGGGAGCTGTTTTTT	CASPRPGPNTGELFF
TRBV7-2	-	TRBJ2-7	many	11	TGTGCCAGCAGCTTAGAAGGGTACATCCACTTC	CASSLEGYIHF
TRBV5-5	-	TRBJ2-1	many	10	TGTGCCTCTCGGGACAATGAGCAGTTCTTC	CASRDNEQFF
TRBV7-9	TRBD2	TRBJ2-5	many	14	TGTGCCAGCAGCTTTGCGGGGGGCCAAGAGACCCAGTACTTC	CASSFAGGQETQYF
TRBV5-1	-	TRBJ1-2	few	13	TGCGCCAGCAGCTTGGGGCAGGGAAGCGGCTACACCTTC	CASSLGQGSGYTF
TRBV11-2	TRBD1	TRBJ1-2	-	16	TGTGCCAGCTCCGGGACAGAACTTTACCGGGTCTATGGCTACACCTTC	CASSGTELYRVYGYTF
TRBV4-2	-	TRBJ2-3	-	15	TGTGCCAGCAGCCAGGAGTCCCACTCCACAGATACGCAGTATTTT	CASSQESHSTDTQYF
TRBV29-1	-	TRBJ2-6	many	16	TGCAGCGTTGGCAAAGCCCCGGGGTCCGGGGCCAACGTCCTGACTTTC	CSVGKAPGSGANVLTF
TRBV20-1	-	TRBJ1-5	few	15	TGCAGTGCTAGAGATCGTCCGGGGTTAGGTCAGCCCCAGCATTTT	CSARDRPGLGQPQHF
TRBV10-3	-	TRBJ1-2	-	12	TGTGCCATCAGTGAAAGACGGGATGGCTACACCTTC	CAISERRDGYTF
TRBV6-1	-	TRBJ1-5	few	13	TGTGCCAGCAAATCGGAAAAAAATCAGCCCCAGCATTTT	CASKSEKNQPQHF
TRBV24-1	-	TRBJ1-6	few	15	TGTGCCACCAGTCGGGGGACACCTTATAATTCACCCCTCCACTTT	CATSRGTPYNSPLHF
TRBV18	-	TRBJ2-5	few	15	TGTGCCAGCTCACCCTCGTCCACTCGACAAGAGACCCAGTACTTC	CASSPSSTRQETQYF
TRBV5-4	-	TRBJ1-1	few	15	TGTGCCAGCAGCCCAGGAGTTGACCGTAACACTGAAGCTTTCTTT	CASSPGVDRNTEAFF
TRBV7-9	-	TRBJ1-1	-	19	TGTGCCAGCAGCTCCGGGGTGAGGGGCCCAGAGAAACCGAACACTGAAGCTTTCTTT	CASSSGVRGPEKPNTEAFF
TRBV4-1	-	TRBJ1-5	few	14	TGCGCCAGCAGCGTTGCGGGGGTGAGTCAGCCCCAGCATTTT	CASSVAGVSQPQHF
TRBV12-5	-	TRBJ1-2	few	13	TGTGCTAGTGGTTCCCCCGTAGGGAGGGGCTACACCTTC	CASGSPVGRGYTF
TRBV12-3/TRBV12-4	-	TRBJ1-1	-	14	TGTGCCAGCAGCGTAGTGGCAGGAGCCACTGAAGCTTTCTTT	CASSVVAGATEAFF